This is a list of T cell receptor beta chains from one sample in a study of OX40 agonist ivuxolimab in advanced cancers. Generated by immunoSEQ multiplex PCR, the TCRdb table keeps only in-frame clones and is missing some. The sample records tens of thousands of clones, around 90% being singletons. Here the sequenced sample was CD4+ or CD8+ T cells sorted from blood, taken in a trial of the OX40 agonist ivuxolimab. All receptors come from an adult with an advanced solid tumor such as melanoma, head and neck, liver or kidney cancer. Each CDR3 is given with its conserved first and last residue. D genes are given only for firm matches. Expanded clones are given a class, and other clones once, few, many or no size at all.

CDR3 length,clone size,V gene,J gene,D gene,CDR3 DNA,CDR3 protein
14,-,TRBV7-9,TRBJ2-1,-,TGTGCCAGCAGCGAACTTTCAGGAGACAATGAGCAGTTCTTC,CASSELSGDNEQFF
14,-,TRBV28,TRBJ1-1,TRBD1,TGTGCCAGCAGCCCGGACAGGGGGTACACTGAAGCTTTCTTT,CASSPDRGYTEAFF
13,-,TRBV6-1,TRBJ2-7,-,TGTGCCAGCGATTGGGGCGGGGCCTACGAGCAGTACTTC,CASDWGGAYEQYF
14,-,TRBV6-5,TRBJ1-1,-,TGTGCCAGCAGTTCCGCCAGGGGTAACACTGAAGCTTTCTTT,CASSSARGNTEAFF
14,-,TRBV6-1,TRBJ2-3,-,TGTGCCAGCAGTGTCCGGAGAGAGGATCTTACGCAGTATTTT,CASSVRREDLTQYF
15,-,TRBV28,TRBJ2-7,TRBD1,TGTGCCAGCAGAACGGACAGGGGCGATCCCTACGAGCAGTACTTC,CASRTDRGDPYEQYF
14,-,TRBV19,TRBJ2-5,-,TGTGCCAGTAGTATACCAGGGGTTGGAGAGACCCAGTACTTC,CASSIPGVGETQYF
15,-,TRBV5-4,TRBJ2-5,TRBD2,TGTGCCAGCAGCGGGAAAGCGGGGGGCCAAGAGACCCAGTACTTC,CASSGKAGGQETQYF
14,-,TRBV15,TRBJ1-1,-,TGTGCCACCAGCAGAGGGATGAGGTCCACTGAAGCTTTCTTT,CATSRGMRSTEAFF
17,-,TRBV4-1,TRBJ2-2,-,TGCGCCAGCAGCCAAGATGTAATAGGAGGGAACACCGGGGAGCTGTTTTTT,CASSQDVIGGNTGELFF
14,-,TRBV19,TRBJ2-7,TRBD1,TGTGCCAGTAGTATTCCGGACAGGACCTACGAGCAGTACTTC,CASSIPDRTYEQYF
13,once,TRBV5-4,TRBJ2-7,-,TGTGCCAGCAGCCCGGACTTCTCCTACGAGCAGTACTTC,CASSPDFSYEQYF
16,-,TRBV7-8,TRBJ1-3,-,TGTGCCAGCAGCAAAAGACAGATAGACTCTGGAAACACCATATATTTT,CASSKRQIDSGNTIYF
13,-,TRBV30,TRBJ1-4,TRBD1,TGTGCCTACAACCGGGACAGGGCTGAAAAACTGTTTTTT,CAYNRDRAEKLFF
13,-,TRBV5-1,TRBJ2-2,-,TGCGCCAGCAGCTTGGAAGCGGCCGGGGAGCTGTTTTTT,CASSLEAAGELFF
19,-,TRBV18,TRBJ1-3,-,TGTGCCAGCTCACCACGGCCGGACGTGATTAGGGGTGGAGGAAACACCATATATTTT,CASSPRPDVIRGGGNTIYF
13,-,TRBV7-2,TRBJ2-2,-,TGTGCCAGCCCCCTAAGGGAGGATGGGGAGCTGTTTTTT,CASPLREDGELFF
13,-,TRBV7-9,TRBJ2-1,-,TGTGCCAGCAGCTTATCTTTATACAATGAGCAGTTCTTC,CASSLSLYNEQFF
15,-,TRBV9,TRBJ1-6,-,TGTGCCAGCAGCGTAGGGTTGCAGGACAATTCACCCCTCCACTTT,CASSVGLQDNSPLHF
15,-,TRBV19,TRBJ1-4,-,TGTGCCAGTAGTACAGAGGACACGGCCTCAACGAGGCTGTTTTTT,CASSTEDTASTRLFF